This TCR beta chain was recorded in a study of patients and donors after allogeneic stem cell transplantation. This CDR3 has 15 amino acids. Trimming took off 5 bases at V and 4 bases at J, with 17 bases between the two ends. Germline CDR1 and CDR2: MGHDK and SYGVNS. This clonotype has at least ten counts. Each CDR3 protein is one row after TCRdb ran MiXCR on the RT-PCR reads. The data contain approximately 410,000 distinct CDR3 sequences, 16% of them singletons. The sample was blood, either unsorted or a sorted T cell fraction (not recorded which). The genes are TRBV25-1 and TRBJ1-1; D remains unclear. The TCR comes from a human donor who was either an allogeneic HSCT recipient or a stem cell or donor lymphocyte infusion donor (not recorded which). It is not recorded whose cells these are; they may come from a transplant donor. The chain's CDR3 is CASSQPSGVGTEAFF. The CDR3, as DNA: TGTGCCAGCAGTCAACCTTCAGGTGTTGGCACTGAAGCTTTCTTT.